This TCR beta chain appears in the sequencing data of a study of cytomegalovirus exposure and HLA in healthy donors. Whole-study context: Caucasian-associated ancestry cluster membership applied to approximately 84% of approximately 400 genotyped donors. Whole-study results and caveats: There was a cluster of highly shared sequence variants that was likely a sequencing artifact. The Asian-associated ancestry cluster reportedly had fewer N-insertions than the approximately 670-donor mean in a later analysis.

A note on this clone: The antigen is not known.

Unmatched junction bases numbered 4, after V lost 3 bases and J lost 5 bases. Germline V gene sequence: CDR1 GTSNPN, CDR2 SVGIG (reference sequence). The CDR3 consists of 13 residues. Amplification used 60 Vbeta primers and 13 Jbeta primers. Original analysis: The count from a later analysis was some 80 million unique TCR beta chains, some 11 million of them shared. Generated by immunoSEQ multiplex PCR, the TCRdb table keeps only in-frame clones and is missing some. The DNA was the basis for D and trimming; V, J and clone size are from that table. The repertoire holds 100,000 or so clones, with about 81% as singletons.

V usage is TRBV30 and J usage is TRBJ2-3; 8 positions match TRBD1. Sequencing input: PBMCs. This sequence was found in a young man in good health and CMV-seronegative. The CDR3 protein is CAWSGQGIDTQYF. CDR3 nucleotides: TGTGCCTGGAGCGGACAGGGAATAGATACGCAGTATTTT.